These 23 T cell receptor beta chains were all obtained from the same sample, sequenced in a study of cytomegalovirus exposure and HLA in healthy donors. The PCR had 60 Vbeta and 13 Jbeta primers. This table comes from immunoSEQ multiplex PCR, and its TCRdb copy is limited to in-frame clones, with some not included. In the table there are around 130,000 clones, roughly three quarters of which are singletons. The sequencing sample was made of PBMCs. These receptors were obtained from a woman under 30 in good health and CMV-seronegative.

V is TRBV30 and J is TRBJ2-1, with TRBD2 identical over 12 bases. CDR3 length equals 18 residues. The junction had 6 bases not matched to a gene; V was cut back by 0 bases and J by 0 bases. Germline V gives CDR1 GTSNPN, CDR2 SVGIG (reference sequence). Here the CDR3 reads CAWSVPSGRVSSYNEQFF. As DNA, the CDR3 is TGTGCCTGGAGTGTACCTAGCGGGAGGGTGAGCTCCTACAATGAGCAGTTCTTC.

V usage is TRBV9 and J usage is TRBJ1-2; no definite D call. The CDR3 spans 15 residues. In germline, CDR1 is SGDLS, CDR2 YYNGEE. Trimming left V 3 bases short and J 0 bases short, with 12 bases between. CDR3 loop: CASSGQFPANYGYTF. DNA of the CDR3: TGTGCCAGCAGCGGGCAGTTTCCAGCTAACTATGGCTACACCTTC.

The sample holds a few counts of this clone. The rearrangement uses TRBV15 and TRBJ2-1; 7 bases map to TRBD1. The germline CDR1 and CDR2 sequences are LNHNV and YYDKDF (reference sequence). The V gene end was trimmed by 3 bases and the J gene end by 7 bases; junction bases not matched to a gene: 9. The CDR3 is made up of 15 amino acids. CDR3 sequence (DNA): TGTGCCACCAGCAGGGCCCCTCTACAGGGGAATGAGCAGTTCTTC. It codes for CATSRAPLQGNEQFF.

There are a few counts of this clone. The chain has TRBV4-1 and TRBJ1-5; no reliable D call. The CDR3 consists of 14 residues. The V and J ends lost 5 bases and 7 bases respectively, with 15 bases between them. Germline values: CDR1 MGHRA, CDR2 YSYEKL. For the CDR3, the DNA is TGCGCCAGCAGCTTAGAGGTTTCCACACAGCCCCAGCATTTT. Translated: CASSLEVSTQPQHF.

The CDR3: CASSSTSGLREKLFF. The CDR3 bases are TGTGCCAGCAGTTCGACCTCAGGGTTGCGGGAAAAACTGTTTTTT. This chain links TRBV6-5 with TRBJ1-4, with D perhaps matching TRBD1 (5 bases). V lost 4 bases, J lost 8 bases, and 17 bases lay in between. This CDR3 contains 15 residues. Germline loops: CDR1 MNHEY, CDR2 SVGAGI.

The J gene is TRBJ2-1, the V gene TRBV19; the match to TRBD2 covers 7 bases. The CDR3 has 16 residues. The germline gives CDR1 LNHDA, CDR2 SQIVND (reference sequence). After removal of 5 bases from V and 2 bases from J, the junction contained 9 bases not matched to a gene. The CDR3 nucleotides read TGTGCCAGTAGTGGGGGGAGGGCCCCCCCCTACAATGAGCAGTTCTTC. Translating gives CASSGGRAPPYNEQFF.

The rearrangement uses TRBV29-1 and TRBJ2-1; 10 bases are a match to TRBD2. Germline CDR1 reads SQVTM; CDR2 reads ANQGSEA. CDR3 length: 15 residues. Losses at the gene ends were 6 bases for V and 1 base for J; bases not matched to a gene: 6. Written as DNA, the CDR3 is TGCAGCGTCCCTGGACTAGCGGTATCCTACAATGAGCAGTTCTTC. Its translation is CSVPGLAVSYNEQFF.

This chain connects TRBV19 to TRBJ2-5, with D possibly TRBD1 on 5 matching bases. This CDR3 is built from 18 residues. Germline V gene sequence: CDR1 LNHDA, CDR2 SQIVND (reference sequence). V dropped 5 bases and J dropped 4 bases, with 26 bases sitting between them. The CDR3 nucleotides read TGTGCCAGTAGTCCCTCACCCGGCAGGGAAGGTCTGGGAGAGACCCAGTACTTC. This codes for CASSPSPGREGLGETQYF.

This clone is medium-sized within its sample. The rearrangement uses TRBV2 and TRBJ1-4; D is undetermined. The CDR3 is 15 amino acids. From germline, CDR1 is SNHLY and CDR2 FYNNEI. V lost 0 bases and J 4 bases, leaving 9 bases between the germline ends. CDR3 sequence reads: CASSEAGGFNEKLFF. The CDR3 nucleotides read TGTGCCAGCAGTGAAGCTGGCGGGTTTAATGAAAAACTGTTTTTT.

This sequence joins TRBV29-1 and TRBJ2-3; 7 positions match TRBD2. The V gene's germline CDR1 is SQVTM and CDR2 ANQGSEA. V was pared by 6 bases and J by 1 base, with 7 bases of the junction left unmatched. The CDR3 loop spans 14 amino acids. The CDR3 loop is CSVLAGPRTDTQYF. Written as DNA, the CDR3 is TGCAGCGTATTAGCGGGTCCGCGCACAGATACGCAGTATTTT.

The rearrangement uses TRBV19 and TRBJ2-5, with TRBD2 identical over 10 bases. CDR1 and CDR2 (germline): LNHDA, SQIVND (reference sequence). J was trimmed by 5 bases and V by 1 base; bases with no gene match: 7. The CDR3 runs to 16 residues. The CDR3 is CASSIASGRASETQYF. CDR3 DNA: TGTGCCAGTAGTATAGCAAGCGGGAGGGCCTCGGAGACCCAGTACTTC. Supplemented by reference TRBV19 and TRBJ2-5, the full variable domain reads DGGITQSPKYLFRKEGQNVTLSCEQNLNHDAMYWYRQDPGQGLRLIYYSQIVNDFQKGDIAEGYSVSREKKESFPLTVTSAQKNPTAFYLCASSIASGRASETQYFGPGTRLLVL.

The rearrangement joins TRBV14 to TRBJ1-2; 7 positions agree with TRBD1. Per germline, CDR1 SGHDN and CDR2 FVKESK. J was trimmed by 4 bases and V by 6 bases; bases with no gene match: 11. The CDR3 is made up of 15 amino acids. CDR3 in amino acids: CASSLTDRHLYGYTF. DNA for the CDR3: TGTGCCAGCAGTCTAACGGACAGGCACCTCTATGGCTACACCTTC.

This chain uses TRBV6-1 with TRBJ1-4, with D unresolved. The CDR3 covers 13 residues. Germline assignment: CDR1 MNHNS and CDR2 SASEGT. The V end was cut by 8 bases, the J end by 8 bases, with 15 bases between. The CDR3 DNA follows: TGTGCCAGCTCGGGAGGAGTGAGAGAAAAACTGTTTTTT. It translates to CASSGGVREKLFF.

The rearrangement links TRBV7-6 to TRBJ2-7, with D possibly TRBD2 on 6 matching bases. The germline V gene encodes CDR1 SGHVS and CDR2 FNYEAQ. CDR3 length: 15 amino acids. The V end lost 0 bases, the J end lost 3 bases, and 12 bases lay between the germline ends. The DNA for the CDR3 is TGTGCCAGCAGCTTAGCGCTAGGGACTCGCTACGAGCAGTACTTC. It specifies CASSLALGTRYEQYF.

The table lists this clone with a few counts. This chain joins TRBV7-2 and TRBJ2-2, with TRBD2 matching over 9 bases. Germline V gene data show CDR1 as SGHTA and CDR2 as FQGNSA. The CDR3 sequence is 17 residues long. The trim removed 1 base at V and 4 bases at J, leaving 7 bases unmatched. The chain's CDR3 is CASSLVFGGRGTGELFF. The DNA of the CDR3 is TGTGCCAGCAGCTTAGTCTTTGGCGGGAGGGGCACCGGGGAGCTGTTTTTT.

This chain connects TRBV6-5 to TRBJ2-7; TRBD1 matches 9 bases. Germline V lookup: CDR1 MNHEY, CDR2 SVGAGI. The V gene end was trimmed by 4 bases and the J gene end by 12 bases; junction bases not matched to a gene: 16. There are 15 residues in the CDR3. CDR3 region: CASSSTGTGNRGVYF. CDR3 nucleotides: TGTGCCAGCAGTTCAACCGGGACAGGGAATAGAGGGGTGTACTTC.

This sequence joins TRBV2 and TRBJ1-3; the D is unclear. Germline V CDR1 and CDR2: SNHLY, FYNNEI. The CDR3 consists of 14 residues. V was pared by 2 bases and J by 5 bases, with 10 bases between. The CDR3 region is CASSEHGGRNTIYF. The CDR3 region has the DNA TGTGCCAGCAGTGAACATGGCGGGAGAAACACCATATATTTT.

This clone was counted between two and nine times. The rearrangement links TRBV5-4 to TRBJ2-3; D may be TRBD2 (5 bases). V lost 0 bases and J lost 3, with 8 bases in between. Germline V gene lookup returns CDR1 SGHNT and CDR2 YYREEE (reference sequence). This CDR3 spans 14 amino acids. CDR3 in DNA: TGTGCCAGCAGCTTGGGGGGAGAGACAGATACGCAGTATTTT. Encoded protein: CASSLGGETDTQYF.

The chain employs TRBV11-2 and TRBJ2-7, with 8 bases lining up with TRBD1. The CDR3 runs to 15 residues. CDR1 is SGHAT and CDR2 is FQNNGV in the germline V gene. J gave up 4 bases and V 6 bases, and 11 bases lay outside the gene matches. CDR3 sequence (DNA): TGTGCCAGCAGACCCGGGACAGGACTTGGGTACGAGCAGTACTTC. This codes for CASRPGTGLGYEQYF.

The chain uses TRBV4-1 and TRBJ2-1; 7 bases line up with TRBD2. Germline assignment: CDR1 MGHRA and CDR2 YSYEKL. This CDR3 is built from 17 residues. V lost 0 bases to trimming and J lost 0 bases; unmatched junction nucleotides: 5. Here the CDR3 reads CASSQDPGRLSYNEQFF. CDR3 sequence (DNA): TGCGCCAGCAGCCAAGATCCCGGGAGGCTCTCCTACAATGAGCAGTTCTTC.

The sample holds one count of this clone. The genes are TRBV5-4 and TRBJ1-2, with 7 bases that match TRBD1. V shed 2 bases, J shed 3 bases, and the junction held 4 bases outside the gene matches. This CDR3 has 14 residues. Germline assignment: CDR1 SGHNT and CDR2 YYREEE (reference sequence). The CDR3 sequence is CASSFSGTDYGYTF. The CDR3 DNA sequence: TGTGCCAGCAGCTTTTCCGGGACAGACTATGGCTACACCTTC.

Here the CDR3 reads CASSEPGAGGYTF. As DNA, the CDR3 is TGTGCCAGCAGTGAGCCAGGGGCTGGTGGCTACACCTTC. The chain employs TRBV6-1 and TRBJ1-2; maybe TRBD1 (6 bases). The V and J ends lost 3 bases and 7 bases respectively, with 12 bases between them. Per the germline V gene, CDR1 is MNHNS and CDR2 is SASEGT. CDR3 length: 13 amino acids.

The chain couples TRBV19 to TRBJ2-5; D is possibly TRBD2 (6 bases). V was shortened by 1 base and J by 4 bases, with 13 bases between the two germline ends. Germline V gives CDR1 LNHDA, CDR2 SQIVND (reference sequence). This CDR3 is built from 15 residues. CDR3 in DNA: TGTGCCAGTAGTATAGCCGGGGGAGGCGGAGAGACCCAGTACTTC. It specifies CASSIAGGGGETQYF. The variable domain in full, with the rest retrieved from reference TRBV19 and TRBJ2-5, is DGGITQSPKYLFRKEGQNVTLSCEQNLNHDAMYWYRQDPGQGLRLIYYSQIVNDFQKGDIAEGYSVSREKKESFPLTVTSAQKNPTAFYLCASSIAGGGGETQYFGPGTRLLVL.